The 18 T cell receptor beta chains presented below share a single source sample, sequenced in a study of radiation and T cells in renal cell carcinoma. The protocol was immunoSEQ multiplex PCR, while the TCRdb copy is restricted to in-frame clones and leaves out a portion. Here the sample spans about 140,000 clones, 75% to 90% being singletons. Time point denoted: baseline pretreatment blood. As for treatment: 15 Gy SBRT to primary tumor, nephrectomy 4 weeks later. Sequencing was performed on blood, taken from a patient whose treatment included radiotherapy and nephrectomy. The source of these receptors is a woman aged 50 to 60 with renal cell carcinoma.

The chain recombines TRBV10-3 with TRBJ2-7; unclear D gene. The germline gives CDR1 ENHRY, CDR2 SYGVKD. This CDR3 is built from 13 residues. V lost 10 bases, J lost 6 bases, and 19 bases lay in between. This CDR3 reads CATTGPRSGEQYF. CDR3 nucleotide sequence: TGTGCCACCACGGGTCCGAGATCGGGCGAGCAGTACTTC.

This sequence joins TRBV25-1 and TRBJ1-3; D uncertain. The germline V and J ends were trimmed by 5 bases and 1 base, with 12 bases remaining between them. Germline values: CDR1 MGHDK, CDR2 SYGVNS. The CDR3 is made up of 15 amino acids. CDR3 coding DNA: TGTGCCAGCAGTCTGGTTGGGTCTTCTGGAAACACCATATATTTT. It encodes CASSLVGSSGNTIYF.

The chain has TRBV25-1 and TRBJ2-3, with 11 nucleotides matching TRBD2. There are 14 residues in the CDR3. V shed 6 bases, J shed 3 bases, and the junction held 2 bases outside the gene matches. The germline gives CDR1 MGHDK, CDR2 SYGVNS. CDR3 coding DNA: TGTGCCAGCAGCGGGACTAGCGGAACAGATACGCAGTATTTT. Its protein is CASSGTSGTDTQYF. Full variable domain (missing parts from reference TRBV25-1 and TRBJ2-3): EADIYQTPRYLVIGTGKKITLECSQTMGHDKMYWYQQDPGMELHLIHYSYGVNSTEKGDLSSESTVSRIRTEHFPLTLESARPSHTSQYLCASSGTSGTDTQYFGPGTRLTVL.

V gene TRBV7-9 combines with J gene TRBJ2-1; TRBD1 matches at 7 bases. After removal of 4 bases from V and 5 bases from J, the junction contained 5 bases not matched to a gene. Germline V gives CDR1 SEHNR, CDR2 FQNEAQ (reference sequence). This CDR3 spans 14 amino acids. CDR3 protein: CASSSVQGHNEQFF. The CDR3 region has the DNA TGTGCCAGCAGCTCGGTACAGGGGCACAATGAGCAGTTCTTC. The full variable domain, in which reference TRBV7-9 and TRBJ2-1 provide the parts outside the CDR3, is DTGVSQNPRHKITKRGQNVTFRCDPISEHNRLYWYRQTLGQGPEFLTYFQNEAQLEKSRLLSDRFSAERPKGSFSTLEIQRTEQGDSAMYLCASSSVQGHNEQFFGPGTRLTVL.

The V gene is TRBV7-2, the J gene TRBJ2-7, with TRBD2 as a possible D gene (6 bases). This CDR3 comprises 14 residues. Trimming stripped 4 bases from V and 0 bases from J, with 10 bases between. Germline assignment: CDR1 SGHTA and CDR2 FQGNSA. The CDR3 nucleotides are TGTGCCAGCAGCTCGTCGGGGGACTCCTACGAGCAGTACTTC. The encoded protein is CASSSSGDSYEQYF. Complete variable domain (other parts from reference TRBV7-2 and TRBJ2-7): GAGVSQSPSNKVTEKGKDVELRCDPISGHTALYWYRQSLGQGLEFLIYFQGNSAPDKSGLPSDRFSAERTGGSVSTLTIQRTQQEDSAVYLCASSSSGDSYEQYFGPGTRLTVT.

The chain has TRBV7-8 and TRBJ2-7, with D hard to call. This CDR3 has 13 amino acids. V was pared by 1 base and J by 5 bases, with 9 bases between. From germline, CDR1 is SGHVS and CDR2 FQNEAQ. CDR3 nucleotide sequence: TGTGCCAGCAGCTTAGAGCGACGAGACGAGCAGTACTTC. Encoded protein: CASSLERRDEQYF.

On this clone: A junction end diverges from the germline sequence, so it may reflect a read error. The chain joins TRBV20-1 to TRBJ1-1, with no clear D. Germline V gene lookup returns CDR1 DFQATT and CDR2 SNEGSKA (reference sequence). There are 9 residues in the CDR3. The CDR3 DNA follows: TGCAGTGCTAGAGTGCCCGCCATATTT. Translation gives CSARVPAIF.

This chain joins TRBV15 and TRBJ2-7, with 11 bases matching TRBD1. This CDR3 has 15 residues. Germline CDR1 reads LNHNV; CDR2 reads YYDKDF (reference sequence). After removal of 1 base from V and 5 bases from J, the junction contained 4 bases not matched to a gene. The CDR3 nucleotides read TGTGCCACCAGCAGAGGTTCGGGACAGGGGGACGAGCAGTACTTC. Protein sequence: CATSRGSGQGDEQYF.

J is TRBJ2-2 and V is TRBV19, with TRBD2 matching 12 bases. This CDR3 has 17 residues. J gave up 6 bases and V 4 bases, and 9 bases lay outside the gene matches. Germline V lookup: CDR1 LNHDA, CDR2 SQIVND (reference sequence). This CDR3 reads CASSTRSSGRVSGELFF. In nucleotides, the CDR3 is TGTGCCAGTAGTACGCGATCTAGCGGGAGGGTCTCCGGGGAGCTGTTTTTT.

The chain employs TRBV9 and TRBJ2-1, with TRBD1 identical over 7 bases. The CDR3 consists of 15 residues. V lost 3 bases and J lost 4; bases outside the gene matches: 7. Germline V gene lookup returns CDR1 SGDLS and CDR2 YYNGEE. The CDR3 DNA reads TGTGCCAGCAGCGAACGGGACAGTGGATACAATGAGCAGTTCTTC. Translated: CASSERDSGYNEQFF.

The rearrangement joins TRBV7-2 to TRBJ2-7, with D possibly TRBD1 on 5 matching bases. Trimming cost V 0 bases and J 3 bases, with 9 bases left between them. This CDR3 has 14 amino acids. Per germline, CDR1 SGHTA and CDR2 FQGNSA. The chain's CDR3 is CASSLAGRYYEQYF. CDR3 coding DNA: TGTGCCAGCAGCTTAGCGGGGCGATACTACGAGCAGTACTTC. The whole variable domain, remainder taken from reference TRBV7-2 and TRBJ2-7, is GAGVSQSPSNKVTEKGKDVELRCDPISGHTALYWYRQSLGQGLEFLIYFQGNSAPDKSGLPSDRFSAERTGGSVSTLTIQRTQQEDSAVYLCASSLAGRYYEQYFGPGTRLTVT.

The CDR3 bases are TGTGCCAGCAGTTACTCGTGGACAGGGGGAAACACCATATATTTT. This encodes CASSYSWTGGNTIYF. V and J are TRBV6-5 and TRBJ1-3; 8 bases fit TRBD1. Trimming removed 0 bases from V and 4 bases from J; junction bases left unmatched: 2. Germline V gene data show CDR1 as MNHEY and CDR2 as SVGAGI. The CDR3 consists of 15 residues.

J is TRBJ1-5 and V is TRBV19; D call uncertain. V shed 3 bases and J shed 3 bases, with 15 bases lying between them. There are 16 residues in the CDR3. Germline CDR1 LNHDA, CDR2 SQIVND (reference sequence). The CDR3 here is CASSMVHGSYNQPQHF. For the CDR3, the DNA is TGTGCCAGTAGTATGGTGCATGGCAGCTACAATCAGCCCCAGCATTTT.

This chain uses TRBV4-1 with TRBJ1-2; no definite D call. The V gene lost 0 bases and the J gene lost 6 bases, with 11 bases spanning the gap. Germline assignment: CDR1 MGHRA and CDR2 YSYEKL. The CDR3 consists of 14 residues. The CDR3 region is CASSQDYGFDGYTF. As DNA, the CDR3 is TGCGCCAGCAGCCAAGATTACGGATTTGATGGCTACACCTTC.

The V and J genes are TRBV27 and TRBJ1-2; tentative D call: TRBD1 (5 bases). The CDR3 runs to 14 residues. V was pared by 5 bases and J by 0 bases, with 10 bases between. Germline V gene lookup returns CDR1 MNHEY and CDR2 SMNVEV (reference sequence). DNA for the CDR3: TGTGCCAGCAGTACTGGGACGACTAACTATGGCTACACCTTC. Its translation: CASSTGTTNYGYTF.

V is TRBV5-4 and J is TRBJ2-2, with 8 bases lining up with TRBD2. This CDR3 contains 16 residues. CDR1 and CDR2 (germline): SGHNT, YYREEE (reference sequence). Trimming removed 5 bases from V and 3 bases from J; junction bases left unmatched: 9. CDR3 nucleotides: TGTGCCAGCAGGAACTCGGGGGGGGCACACACCGGGGAGCTGTTTTTT. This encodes CASRNSGGAHTGELFF.

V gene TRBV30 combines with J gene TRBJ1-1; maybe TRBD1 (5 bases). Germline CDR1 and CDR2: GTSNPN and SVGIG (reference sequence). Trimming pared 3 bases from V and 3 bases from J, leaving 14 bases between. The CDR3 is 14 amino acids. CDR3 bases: TGTGCCTGGAGGGGCAGGGAAAGATACACTGAAGCTTTCTTT. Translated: CAWRGRERYTEAFF.

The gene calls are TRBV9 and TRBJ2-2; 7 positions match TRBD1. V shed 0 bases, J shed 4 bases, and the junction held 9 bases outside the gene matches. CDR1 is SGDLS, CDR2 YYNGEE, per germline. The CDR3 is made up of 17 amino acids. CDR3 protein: CASSVEEQGYLTGELFF. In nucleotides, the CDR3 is TGTGCCAGCAGCGTAGAGGAACAGGGGTACCTCACCGGGGAGCTGTTTTTT.